The sequence of this TCR beta chain was determined in a study of Graves' ophthalmopathy and Graves' hyperthyroidism. Regarding the study as a whole: With a specificity of roughly 72% and a sensitivity of 60% to 71%, the model predicted ophthalmopathy progression. Detection in blood was also observed for most expanded thyroid clonotypes above 0.001 frequency.

The table lists this clonotype with many counts. The antigen is not known. PBMCs were obtained from roughly 9.5 ml of fresh peripheral blood. Using RNA transcripts, the TCR beta CDR3 regions were amplified. HTBI primers served in a first-round RT-PCR, which a second-round multiplex PCR followed. TCRdb ran MiXCR on the multiplex PCR reads and lists one entry per CDR3 protein. The table has around 170,000 distinct CDR3 sequences, over 35% seen once. CDR1 is ENHRY, CDR2 SYGVKD, per germline. The length of the CDR3 is 14 residues. Trimming cost V 8 bases and J 7 bases, with 17 bases left between them. The sequenced sample consisted of peripheral blood. The chain uses TRBV10-3 and TRBJ1-4, with D unresolved. This receptor was taken from a woman between 40 and 50 years old with Graves' ophthalmopathy. Here the CDR3 reads CAIGLSGDREKLFF. The CDR3 DNA sequence: TGTGCCATCGGTTTGTCGGGTGATCGTGAAAAACTGTTTTTT.